Each of the 28 T cell receptor beta chains below was sequenced from the same sample in a study of T cells after yellow fever vaccination. TCRdb re-analysed the 5' RACE reads in MiXCR, keeping a single row per CDR3 protein. The repertoire holds hundreds of thousands of distinct CDR3 sequences, with about 13% as singletons. The specimen comprised PBMCs, sampled on the day of the yellow fever booster vaccination. The receptors derive from a man aged 30-40 years who received the YFV17D yellow fever vaccine.

The gene calls are TRBV25-1 and TRBJ2-3; D assignment may be TRBD1 or TRBD2 (6 bases each). Trimming shortened V by 1 base and J by 7 bases, and 12 bases separated the two germline ends. CDR1 is MGHDK, CDR2 SYGVNS, per germline. The CDR3 runs 14 residues. The CDR3 DNA reads as TGTGCCAGCAGTGAATTGGGGGGCCGGCATACGCAGTATTTT. This encodes CASSELGGRHTQYF.

In its sample, this clonotype was seen a few times. The chain carries TRBV20-1 and TRBJ2-7; 12 bases align to TRBD2. The CDR3 runs to 15 residues. Germline V lookup: CDR1 DFQATT, CDR2 SNEGSKA (reference sequence). With 4 bases clipped from V and 4 bases from J, the junction kept 8 bases outside the gene matches. DNA for the CDR3: TGCAGTGCTAAAAATTCCGGGACTAGCGGGTACGAGCAGTACTTC. Protein product: CSAKNSGTSGYEQYF.

This clonotype was found a few times. The J gene is TRBJ2-1, the V gene TRBV6-2 or TRBV6-3; 9 bases map to TRBD2. The CDR3 has 13 residues. The germline gives CDR1 MNHEY, CDR2 SVGEGT. V trimming: 9 bases; J trimming: 4 bases; junction bases outside the gene matches: 4. The DNA for the CDR3 is TGTGCCAGTCAGACTAGCGGTTACAATGAGCAGTTCTTC. This gives the protein CASQTSGYNEQFF.

The chain uses TRBV24-1 and TRBJ2-5; D is perhaps TRBD1 (5 bases). Trimming pared 3 bases from V and 5 bases from J, leaving 15 bases between. Germline V lookup: CDR1 KGHDR, CDR2 SFDVKD. The CDR3 is made up of 15 amino acids. The CDR3 loop is CATSDPQGSGETQYF. CDR3 bases: TGTGCCACCAGTGATCCCCAGGGCTCTGGCGAGACCCAGTACTTC.

In this sample, this clonotype turned up a few times. The gene calls are TRBV7-8 and TRBJ2-1; TRBD2 matches 9 bases. J lost 3 bases, V lost 3 bases, and 3 bases had no gene match. This CDR3 is 15 amino acids long. From germline, CDR1 is SGHVS and CDR2 FQNEAQ. The CDR3 loop reads CASSLGTSFYNEQFF. Written as DNA, the CDR3 is TGTGCCAGCAGCTTGGGGACTAGCTTCTACAATGAGCAGTTCTTC.

The sample holds many counts of this clonotype. The chain links TRBV7-2 to TRBJ1-6; D is ambiguous. This CDR3 spans 14 amino acids. The germline V gene encodes CDR1 SGHTA and CDR2 FQGNSA. V was cut by 8 bases and J by 0 bases, with 8 bases left in between. The CDR3 DNA follows: TGTGCCAGCGTTTTAGGCTCCTATAATTCACCCCTCCACTTT. This gives the protein CASVLGSYNSPLHF.

This sequence joins TRBV29-1 and TRBJ2-1, with 8 positions matching TRBD2. This CDR3 is 13 amino acids long. The germline V gene encodes CDR1 SQVTM and CDR2 ANQGSEA. V lost 7 bases to trimming and J lost 0 bases; unmatched junction nucleotides: 2. The CDR3 region has the DNA TGCAGCGATAGCGGGATCTCCTACAATGAGCAGTTCTTC. It encodes CSDSGISYNEQFF.

In its sample, this clonotype was seen a few times. The gene calls are TRBV7-9 and TRBJ1-2; D gene unclear. Per germline, CDR1 SEHNR and CDR2 FQNEAQ (reference sequence). CDR3 length: 13 residues. Trimming removed 0 bases from V and 8 bases from J, with 10 bases in between. CDR3 in DNA: TGTGCCAGCAGCTTAGCCGGTCCGGAGGGCTACACCTTC. This gives the protein CASSLAGPEGYTF.

This clonotype occurred a few times. V is TRBV7-8 and J is TRBJ2-5; 9 positions agree with TRBD2. The CDR3 totals 16 residues. CDR1 SGHVS and CDR2 FQNEAQ come from the germline V gene. Trimming removed 5 bases from V and 5 bases from J; junction bases left unmatched: 12. The CDR3, as DNA: TGTGCCAGCAGCCGCCGGACTAGCGCGGGGTCGGAGACCCAGTACTTC. It translates to CASSRRTSAGSETQYF.

This clonotype was seen a few times. This rearrangement joins TRBV20-1 to TRBJ2-1, with D perhaps matching TRBD2 (6 bases). CDR1 and CDR2 (germline): DFQATT, SNEGSKA (reference sequence). This CDR3 is 15 amino acids long. With 2 bases removed from V and 2 bases from J, the gap between germline ends came to 13 bases. The CDR3 DNA reads TGCAGTGCTAGATTGGCGGGGCCTACCTACAATGAGCAGTTCTTC. It specifies CSARLAGPTYNEQFF.

This clonotype turned up a few times. The V call is TRBV20-1, the J call TRBJ2-3; no reliable D call. The germline gives CDR1 DFQATT, CDR2 SNEGSKA (reference sequence). CDR3 length: 13 amino acids. Trimming took off 5 bases at V and 2 bases at J, with 11 bases between the two ends. This chain's CDR3 is CSAGVVNTDTQYF. For the CDR3, the DNA is TGCAGTGCTGGGGTGGTTAACACAGATACGCAGTATTTT.

This clonotype turned up a few times. The J gene is TRBJ2-5, the V gene TRBV20-1; 7 nucleotides line up with TRBD2. The ends lost 6 bases at V and 1 base at J; junction bases unmatched: 11. CDR1 and CDR2 (germline): DFQATT, SNEGSKA (reference sequence). The CDR3 runs 15 residues. CDR3 DNA: TGCAGTGCCAAAAGGGAGGGTGGTCCCCAAGAGACCCAGTACTTC. This codes for CSAKREGGPQETQYF.

This clonotype was counted only a few times. The V gene is TRBV7-2, the J gene TRBJ2-1; a weak D match, TRBD2 (6 bases). Trimming shortened V by 2 bases and J by 4 bases, and 18 bases separated the two germline ends. Germline CDR1 SGHTA, CDR2 FQGNSA. The CDR3 has 17 residues. CDR3: CASSLREVGTAYNEQFF. DNA for the CDR3: TGTGCCAGCAGCTTAAGGGAGGTCGGGACTGCATACAATGAGCAGTTCTTC.

This clonotype was seen a handful of times. This rearrangement joins TRBV29-1 to TRBJ2-1; D assignment may be TRBD1 or TRBD2 (5 bases each). The germline V gene has CDR1 SQVTM and CDR2 ANQGSEA. There are 14 residues in the CDR3. Trimming cost V 4 bases and J 7 bases, with 17 bases left between them. In nucleotides, the CDR3 is TGCAGCGTTGTCCCGGGCTTCGAGGGGAATGAGCAGTTCTTC. It translates to CSVVPGFEGNEQFF.

The chain uses TRBV15 and TRBJ2-2, with TRBD2 as a possible D gene (6 bases). Germline CDR1 and CDR2: LNHNV and YYDKDF (reference sequence). Trimming stripped 0 bases from V and 6 bases from J, with 11 bases between. The CDR3 is 15 residues long. In DNA, the CDR3 is TGTGCCACCAGCAGAGAGGAGGGAGTGGCCGGGGAGCTGTTTTTT. Encoded protein: CATSREEGVAGELFF. The full variable domain, completed using reference TRBV15 and TRBJ2-2, is DAMVIQNPRYQVTQFGKPVTLSCSQTLNHNVMYWYQQKSSQAPKLLFHYYDKDFNNEADTPDNFQSRRPNTSFCFLDIRSPGLGDTAMYLCATSREEGVAGELFFGEGSRLTVL.

Only a few counts were recorded for this clonotype. J is TRBJ2-3 and V is TRBV7-6, with a possible D match to TRBD1 (6 bases). Trimming cost V 5 bases and J 2 bases, with 17 bases left between them. CDR3 size: 16 residues. The germline V gene encodes CDR1 SGHVS and CDR2 FNYEAQ. The CDR3, as DNA: TGTGCCAGCAGCCGTTATACCGGACAGTCCACAGATACGCAGTATTTT. Translation gives CASSRYTGQSTDTQYF.

The CDR3 protein is CATSRAGGPNNEQFF. The CDR3 nucleotides read TGTGCCACCTCAAGGGCGGGAGGGCCTAACAATGAGCAGTTCTTC. V usage is TRBV24-1 and J usage is TRBJ2-1, with TRBD2 matching over 9 bases. With 9 bases clipped from V and 5 bases from J, the junction kept 10 bases outside the gene matches. There are 15 residues in the CDR3. Germline V gives CDR1 KGHDR, CDR2 SFDVKD.

This chain uses TRBV21-1 with TRBJ2-1; TRBD2 was called by the table and not checked on the DNA. TRBV21-1 is designated a pseudogene. The CDR3 totals 18 residues. The DNA of the CDR3 is TGTGCCAGCGTAGCCGATAGCGGGAGGTCCAGCTCCTACAATGAGCAGTTCTTC. It yields the protein CASVADSGRSSSYNEQFF.

This clonotype has just a few counts. The chain employs TRBV28 and TRBJ2-5; TRBD1 aligns across 7 bases. In germline, CDR1 is MDHEN, CDR2 SYDVKM. V lost 3 bases, J lost 0 bases, and 4 bases stayed unmatched. This CDR3 spans 15 amino acids. CDR3 loop: CASSFPGTDQETQYF. The DNA of the CDR3 is TGTGCCAGCAGTTTCCCCGGGACAGACCAAGAGACCCAGTACTTC.

This clonotype was found a few times. J is TRBJ1-1 and V is TRBV6-6, with D possibly matching TRBD1 (5 bases). Trimming took off 7 bases at V and 0 bases at J, with 6 bases between the two ends. Germline lookup yields CDR1 MNHNY and CDR2 SVGAGI (reference sequence). The CDR3 has 12 amino acids. CDR3 loop: CASTGLNTEAFF. As DNA, the CDR3 is TGTGCCAGCACAGGGTTGAACACTGAAGCTTTCTTT.

This clonotype was picked up a small number of times. The chain has TRBV11-2 and TRBJ2-1; 11 bases are shared with TRBD2. The germline V gene has CDR1 SGHAT and CDR2 FQNNGV. The V and J ends lost 0 bases and 6 bases, in that order; junction bases with no gene match: 13. The CDR3 spans 19 residues. This CDR3 is CASSLDRLAGGHGSNEQFF. In DNA, the CDR3 is TGTGCCAGCAGCTTAGATCGGCTAGCGGGAGGCCACGGTTCCAATGAGCAGTTCTTC.

The table lists this clonotype with a few counts. V and J are TRBV29-1 and TRBJ2-7; 10 nucleotides agree with TRBD2. The germline V gene has CDR1 SQVTM and CDR2 ANQGSEA. This CDR3 spans 13 amino acids. The V and J ends lost 6 bases and 4 bases, in that order; junction bases with no gene match: 6. CDR3 bases: TGCAGCGTGACCGGGACTAGCGAATACGAGCAGTACTTC. The encoded protein is CSVTGTSEYEQYF.

The chain is built from TRBV18 and TRBJ2-7; 10 bases fit TRBD2. From germline, CDR1 is KGHSH and CDR2 LQKENI. Trimming took 1 base from V and 3 from J; bases not matched to a gene: 6. The CDR3 loop spans 16 amino acids. CDR3 bases: TGTGCCAGCTCACCACGGGGGGCTAGCGGGAGCTACGAGCAGTACTTC. Amino acid sequence: CASSPRGASGSYEQYF. Variable domain in full (rest from reference TRBV18 and TRBJ2-7): NAGVMQNPRHLVRRRGQEARLRCSPMKGHSHVYWYRQLPEEGLKFMVYLQKENIIDESGMPKERFSAEFPKEGPSILRIQQVVRGDSAAYFCASSPRGASGSYEQYFGPGTRLTVT.

This clonotype has only a few counts. This chain uses TRBV10-1 with TRBJ2-2, with 7 positions matching TRBD2. V lost 3 bases and J lost 1; bases outside the gene matches: 2. The germline CDR1 and CDR2 sequences are WNHNN and SYGVQD (reference sequence). The CDR3 is made up of 15 amino acids. The DNA of the CDR3 is TGCGCCAGCAGTGAAGCTAGCGGGAACACCGGGGAGCTGTTTTTT. This translates into CASSEASGNTGELFF.

CDR3 in DNA: TGTGCCACCACCCTATCGACCACGAGCTCCTACAATGAGCAGTTCTTC. Its protein is CATTLSTTSSYNEQFF. The chain joins TRBV5-6 to TRBJ2-1; D ambiguous. Trimming removed 9 bases from V and 0 bases from J, with 19 bases in between. The CDR3 is 16 residues long. The germline V gene encodes CDR1 SGHDT and CDR2 YYEEEE.

Turning to this clonotype: One end of the junction varies from germline; a read error may be responsible. This chain joins TRBV28 and TRBJ2-3; TRBD2 might be the D (5 bases). CDR1 and CDR2 (germline): MDHEN, SYDVKM. The CDR3 extends over 14 amino acids. The CDR3: CASSSGMPSNYRPF. DNA of the CDR3: TGTGCCAGCAGTAGCGGAATGCCCTCAAACTATAGACCTTTT.

This clonotype was counted a few times. The chain uses TRBV7-2 and TRBJ2-1; 7 bases match TRBD1. The CDR3 is 12 amino acids. Germline V lookup: CDR1 SGHTA, CDR2 FQGNSA. Unmatched junction bases numbered 3, after V lost 5 bases and J lost 8 bases. CDR3 sequence: CASSITGDEQFF. The CDR3 region has the DNA TGTGCCAGCAGCATAACAGGGGATGAGCAGTTCTTC. Full variable domain (outside the CDR3, taken from reference TRBV7-2 and TRBJ2-1): GAGVSQSPSNKVTEKGKDVELRCDPISGHTALYWYRQSLGQGLEFLIYFQGNSAPDKSGLPSDRFSAERTGGSVSTLTIQRTQQEDSAVYLCASSITGDEQFFGPGTRLTVL.

This clonotype was picked up a small number of times. The chain combines TRBV19 with TRBJ2-5; D is unclear. This CDR3 is 15 amino acids long. The germline V gene encodes CDR1 LNHDA and CDR2 SQIVND (reference sequence). Trimming removed 3 bases from V and 5 bases from J, with 16 bases in between. DNA of the CDR3: TGTGCCAGTAGTATCTCAGGACCCCAAAGGGAGACCCAGTACTTC. It codes for CASSISGPQRETQYF.